The T cell receptor (beta chain) under discussion was sequenced for a study of regulatory T cells in long-lasting Graves disease. This clonotype has a count of ten or more. Arm-PCR of CDR3 regions and iRepertoire HTBI primers were the basis on which TCR beta libraries were built. Original handling: From all samples, identification returned 14 TRBJ and approximately 62 TRBV segments. TCRdb itself ran the multiplex PCR reads through MiXCR, one entry per CDR3 protein. These V and J calls originate from TCRdb's pipeline instead of the authors' own analysis. The table includes 620,000 or so distinct CDR3 sequences, around 15% detected once. The sample's time point: newly diagnosed GD, antithyroid drugs for less than 3 months. Extracted RNA from PBMCs served as the source of the TCR library. This same sample was also part of a study on T cells in Graves' hyperthyroidism and ophthalmopathy.

The starting material was peripheral blood mononuclear cells (PBMCs), obtained at new diagnosis, from a patient treated with antithyroid drugs. This sequence originates from a woman younger than 45 with Graves disease.

CDR3 in DNA: TGCAGTGCTAGGGGGGGGAGTAAGAACACTGAAGCTTTCTTT. Translating gives CSARGGSKNTEAFF. The chain has TRBV20-1 and TRBJ1-1; D may be TRBD1 (5 bases). The CDR3 covers 14 residues. The V gene's germline CDR1 is DFQATT and CDR2 SNEGSKA (reference sequence). V dropped 3 bases and J dropped 1 base, with 12 bases sitting between them.